The source of this T cell receptor (beta chain) is a study of shared clonotypes between healthy human individuals. Deep level was the assay's run setting. In the sorted-subset replicate PCRs, 150 to 200 ng DNA, roughly 29,000 T cell genomes, was used. Clones were sequenced by immunoSEQ multiplex PCR, and TCRdb holds only the in-frame ones, with some missing. Of around 720,000 clones in the sample, 73% were seen once. This clone was seen once. No antigen is known for it. Germline CDR1 is WNHNN and CDR2 is SYGVQD (reference sequence). Trimming shortened V by 1 base and J by 1 base, and 10 bases separated the two germline ends. There are 16 residues in the CDR3. Study-level findings and limits: Naive subsets generally had larger estimated richness than memory subsets.

Only Caucasian adults living in Nashville, Tennessee made up the donor group. The sample taken for sequencing was memory CD4+ T cells sorted from blood. Stated subset: CD45RA-negative fraction. The rearrangement links TRBV10-1 to TRBJ2-2; weak D call: TRBD1 (6 bases). The TCR sequence derives from a woman aged 30 to 39 in good health. The CDR3 sequence is CASSEFVDRNTGELFF. The CDR3 bases are TGCGCCAGCAGTGAGTTTGTGGACAGGAACACCGGGGAGCTGTTTTTT.